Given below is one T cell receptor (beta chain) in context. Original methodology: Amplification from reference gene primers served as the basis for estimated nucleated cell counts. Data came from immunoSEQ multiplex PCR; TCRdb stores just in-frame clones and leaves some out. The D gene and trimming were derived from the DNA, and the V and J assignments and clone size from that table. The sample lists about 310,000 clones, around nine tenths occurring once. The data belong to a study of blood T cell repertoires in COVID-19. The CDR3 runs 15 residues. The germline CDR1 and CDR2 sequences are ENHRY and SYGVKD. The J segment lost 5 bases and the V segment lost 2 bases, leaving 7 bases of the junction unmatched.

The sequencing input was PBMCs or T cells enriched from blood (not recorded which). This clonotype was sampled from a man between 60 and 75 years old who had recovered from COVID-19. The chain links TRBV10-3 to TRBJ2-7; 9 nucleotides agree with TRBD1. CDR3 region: CAISEPGQGIHEQYF. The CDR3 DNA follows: TGTGCCATCAGTGAGCCGGGACAGGGTATACACGAGCAGTACTTC.